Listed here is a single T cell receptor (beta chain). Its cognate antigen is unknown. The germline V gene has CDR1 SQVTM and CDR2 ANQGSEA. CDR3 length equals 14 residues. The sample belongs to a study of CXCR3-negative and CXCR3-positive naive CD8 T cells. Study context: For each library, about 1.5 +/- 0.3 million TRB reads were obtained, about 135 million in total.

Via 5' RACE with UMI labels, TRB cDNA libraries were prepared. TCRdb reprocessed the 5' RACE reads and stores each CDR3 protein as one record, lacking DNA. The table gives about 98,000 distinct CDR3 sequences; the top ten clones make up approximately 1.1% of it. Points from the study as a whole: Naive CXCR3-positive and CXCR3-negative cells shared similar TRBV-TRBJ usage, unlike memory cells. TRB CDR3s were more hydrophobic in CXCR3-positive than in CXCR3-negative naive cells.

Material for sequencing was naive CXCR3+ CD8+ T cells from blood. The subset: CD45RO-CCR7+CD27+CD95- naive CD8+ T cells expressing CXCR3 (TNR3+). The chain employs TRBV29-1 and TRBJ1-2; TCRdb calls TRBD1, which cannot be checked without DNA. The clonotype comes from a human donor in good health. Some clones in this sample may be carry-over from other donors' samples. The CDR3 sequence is CSVGQGLRVYGYTF. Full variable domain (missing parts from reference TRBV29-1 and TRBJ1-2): SAVISQKPSRDICQRGTSLTIQCQVDSQVTMMFWYRQQPGQSLTLIATANQGSEATYESGFVIDKFPISRPNLTFSTLTVSNMSPEDSSIYLCSVGQGLRVYGYTFGSGTRLTVV.